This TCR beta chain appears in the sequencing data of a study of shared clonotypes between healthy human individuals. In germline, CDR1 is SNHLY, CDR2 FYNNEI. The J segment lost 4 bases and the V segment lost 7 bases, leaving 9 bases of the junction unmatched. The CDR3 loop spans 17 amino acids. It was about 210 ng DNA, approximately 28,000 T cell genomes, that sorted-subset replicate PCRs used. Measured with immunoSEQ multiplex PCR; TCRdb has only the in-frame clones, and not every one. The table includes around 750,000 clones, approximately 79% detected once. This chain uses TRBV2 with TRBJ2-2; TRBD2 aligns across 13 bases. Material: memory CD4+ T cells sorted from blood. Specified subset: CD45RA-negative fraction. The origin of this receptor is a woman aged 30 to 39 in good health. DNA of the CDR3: TGTGCCAGCAATGGACTAGCGGGAGCCGGCCCCACCGGGGAGCTGTTTTTT. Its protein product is CASNGLAGAGPTGELFF.